This entry lists 19 T cell receptor beta chains sequenced from one sample in a study of identical twins. TCRdb reprocessed the 5' RACE reads with MiXCR, giving one entry per CDR3 protein. Here the sample spans roughly 250,000 distinct CDR3 sequences, over 12% being singletons. Source material: memory (CD45RO+) T cells sorted from blood. Source of these receptors: a young woman in good health.

This clonotype has a handful of counts. The rearrangement uses TRBV2 and TRBJ2-1; D is perhaps TRBD1 (5 bases). V was pared by 4 bases and J by 11 bases, with 9 bases between. This CDR3 has 11 residues. Germline assignment: CDR1 SNHLY and CDR2 FYNNEI. CDR3 in amino acids: CASSGDSKQFF. The CDR3 nucleotides read TGTGCCAGCAGTGGTGACAGCAAGCAGTTCTTC.

The chain links TRBV3-1 to TRBJ2-1, with D maybe TRBD2 (7 bases). V was shortened by 1 base and J by 7 bases, with 14 bases between the two germline ends. The CDR3 covers 15 residues. Germline V gives CDR1 LGHDT, CDR2 YNNKEL (reference sequence). The CDR3 nucleotides are TGTGCCAGCAGCCAAGGGAGGGGGGGATATAATGAGCAGTTCTTC. Amino acid sequence: CASSQGRGGYNEQFF.

The table lists this clonotype with a few counts. The V gene is TRBV6-1, the J gene TRBJ2-7; D remains ambiguous. Per germline, CDR1 MNHNS and CDR2 SASEGT. The CDR3 covers 13 residues. V shed 6 bases and J shed 9 bases, with 18 bases lying between them. The CDR3 DNA reads as TGTGCCAGCAGCACACGGACGTTCAAGGGGCAGTACTTC. Amino acid sequence: CASSTRTFKGQYF.

This clonotype turned up a few times. This chain joins TRBV18 and TRBJ1-1; no firm D call. The V and J ends lost 3 bases and 3 bases respectively, with 8 bases between them. Germline-derived CDR1 and CDR2 are KGHSH and LQKENI. This CDR3 has 13 amino acids. The CDR3 DNA reads TGTGCCAGCTCACCTATCGGTGACACTGAAGCTTTCTTT. Protein sequence: CASSPIGDTEAFF.

This chain connects TRBV18 to TRBJ2-6; D call uncertain. V shed 9 bases and J shed 1 base, with 19 bases lying between them. The CDR3 has 17 amino acids. In germline, CDR1 is KGHSH, CDR2 LQKENI. CDR3: CASSDKYDISGANVLTF. DNA for the CDR3: TGTGCCAGTTCTGACAAATACGATATATCTGGGGCCAACGTCCTGACTTTC.

This clonotype was detected many times. The V gene is TRBV12-3 or TRBV12-4, the J gene TRBJ2-2; D perhaps matches TRBD2 (5 bases). The CDR3 spans 14 residues. V was shortened by 4 bases and J by 3 bases, with 9 bases between the two germline ends. The DNA of the CDR3 is TGTGCCAGCAGTTATAGGACTTACACCGGGGAGCTGTTTTTT. Amino acid sequence: CASSYRTYTGELFF.

CDR3 sequence: CASSFGNRGYSPLHF. The CDR3 DNA reads TGTGCCAGCAGCTTCGGCAACAGGGGGTACTCACCCCTCCACTTT. The chain recombines TRBV7-2 with TRBJ1-6; 8 nucleotides match TRBD1. Germline values: CDR1 SGHTA, CDR2 FQGNSA. The CDR3 has 15 amino acids. Losses at the gene ends were 3 bases for V and 10 bases for J; bases not matched to a gene: 8.

This clonotype was observed a few times. This chain uses TRBV20-1 with TRBJ2-7; D may be TRBD1 or TRBD2 (7 bases each). Trimming cost V 6 bases and J 5 bases, with 20 bases left between them. This CDR3 has 14 amino acids. CDR1 is DFQATT, CDR2 SNEGSKA, per germline (reference sequence). The CDR3 DNA reads as TGCAGTGCCATCGGGGGGCAGGGGGACCACGAGCAGTACTTC. Translated, it gives CSAIGGQGDHEQYF.

The rearrangement joins TRBV20-1 to TRBJ2-1; TRBD2 matches 8 bases. The length of the CDR3 is 17 residues. Germline CDR1 and CDR2: DFQATT and SNEGSKA (reference sequence). Unmatched junction bases numbered 10, after V lost 0 bases and J lost 3 bases. The CDR3: CSARDGRVISDYNEQFF. The CDR3 nucleotides read TGCAGTGCTAGAGACGGGAGGGTAATTTCGGACTACAATGAGCAGTTCTTC.

V gene TRBV12-3 or TRBV12-4 combines with J gene TRBJ1-4, with D perhaps matching TRBD1 (6 bases). The CDR3 is 11 residues long. The V end lost 6 bases, the J end lost 7 bases, and 6 bases lay between the germline ends. Here the CDR3 reads CASRDSEKLFF. Written as DNA, the CDR3 is TGTGCCAGCAGGGACAGTGAAAAACTGTTTTTT.

CDR3 protein: CASSTGGTGEGEQYF. The DNA for the CDR3 is TGTGCCAGCAGCACCGGAGGGACAGGGGAGGGGGAGCAGTACTTC. The chain is built from TRBV7-2 and TRBJ2-7, with TRBD1 matching over 10 bases. CDR1 and CDR2 from the germline V gene are SGHTA and FQGNSA. Losses at the gene ends were 5 bases for V and 7 bases for J; bases not matched to a gene: 11. CDR3 length equals 15 residues. The entire variable domain, with the rest obtained from reference TRBV7-2 and TRBJ2-7, is as follows: GAGVSQSPSNKVTEKGKDVELRCDPISGHTALYWYRQSLGQGLEFLIYFQGNSAPDKSGLPSDRFSAERTGGSVSTLTIQRTQQEDSAVYLCASSTGGTGEGEQYFGPGTRLTVT.

This clonotype occurred a few times. This chain connects TRBV7-2 to TRBJ2-7; a weak D match, TRBD2 (5 bases). With 0 bases removed from V and 3 bases from J, the gap between germline ends came to 9 bases. This CDR3 is built from 14 residues. In germline, CDR1 is SGHTA, CDR2 FQGNSA. CDR3 region: CASSLARDNYEQYF. CDR3 coding DNA: TGTGCCAGCAGCTTAGCGAGGGATAACTACGAGCAGTACTTC.

In this sample, this clonotype turned up once. The chain links TRBV5-1 to TRBJ2-2; a weak D match, TRBD1 (7 bases). The germline V gene encodes CDR1 SGHRS and CDR2 YFSETQ. This CDR3 spans 15 amino acids. With 4 bases removed from V and 0 bases from J, the gap between germline ends came to 10 bases. CDR3 sequence (DNA): TGCGCCAGCAGCGGAGGGACAGCGAACACCGGGGAGCTGTTTTTT. Translation: CASSGGTANTGELFF.

The V gene is TRBV20-1, the J gene TRBJ2-7, with TRBD2 as a possible D gene (6 bases). V lost 0 bases, J lost 1 base, and 13 bases lay in between. Germline V gives CDR1 DFQATT, CDR2 SNEGSKA (reference sequence). This CDR3 contains 15 residues. CDR3: CSARDAASVSYEQYF. CDR3 DNA sequence: TGCAGTGCTAGAGATGCCGCTAGCGTATCCTACGAGCAGTACTTC.

This chain uses TRBV27 with TRBJ2-1; a weak D match, TRBD1 (6 bases). Germline V lookup: CDR1 MNHEY, CDR2 SMNVEV (reference sequence). The CDR3 extends over 13 amino acids. Trimming left V 5 bases short and J 2 bases short, with 7 bases between. The CDR3, as DNA: TGTGCCAGCAGTGACAGGCCCTACAATGAGCAGTTCTTC. This codes for CASSDRPYNEQFF.

The J gene is TRBJ2-5, the V gene TRBV10-3, with D perhaps TRBD1 or TRBD2 (5 bases each). The V gene's germline CDR1 is ENHRY and CDR2 SYGVKD. The V and J ends lost 2 bases and 4 bases respectively, with 11 bases between them. This CDR3 has 14 amino acids. The CDR3: CAISERAGTETQYF. The CDR3 DNA is TGTGCCATCAGTGAGAGGGCAGGGACAGAGACCCAGTACTTC.

This clonotype has a handful of counts. The V call is TRBV19, the J call TRBJ1-5; TRBD1 agrees at 8 bases. Unmatched junction bases numbered 5, after V lost 7 bases and J lost 6 bases. This CDR3 spans 13 amino acids. The V gene's germline CDR1 is LNHDA and CDR2 SQIVND (reference sequence). The CDR3 sequence is CASNDRGGQPQHF. CDR3 coding DNA: TGTGCCAGTAACGACAGGGGCGGTCAGCCCCAGCATTTT.

V gene TRBV7-3 combines with J gene TRBJ1-1, with a tentative D call TRBD1 (6 bases). The CDR3 runs 16 residues. Germline V lookup: CDR1 SGHTA, CDR2 FQGTGA. Trimming left V 1 base short and J 7 bases short, with 19 bases between. The chain's CDR3 is CASSLSRRQDQGEAFF. The CDR3 region has the DNA TGTGCCAGCAGCTTAAGTCGGAGACAGGATCAGGGTGAAGCTTTCTTT. The full variable domain, rest sourced from reference TRBV7-3 and TRBJ1-1, is GAGVSQTPSNKVTEKGKYVELRCDPISGHTALYWYRQSLGQGPEFLIYFQGTGAADDSGLPNDRFFAVRPEGSVSTLKIQRTERGDSAVYLCASSLSRRQDQGEAFFGQGTRLTVV.

The sample holds a few counts of this clonotype. The CDR3 protein is CASSTGANIQYF. The CDR3 coding sequence is TGTGCCAGCAGCACAGGGGCAAACATTCAGTACTTC. J is TRBJ2-4 and V is TRBV5-6; 7 bases match TRBD1. J gave up 6 bases and V 4 bases, and 1 base lay outside the gene matches. The germline V gene has CDR1 SGHDT and CDR2 YYEEEE. The CDR3 sequence is 12 residues long.